This record looks at one T cell receptor (beta chain) sequence and its context. Its antigen remains unknown. The sample belongs to a study of T cell responses to AZD1222 COVID-19 vaccine. The germline gives CDR1 LNHDA, CDR2 SQIVND (reference sequence). Trimming at V came to 8 bases and at J to 0 bases, leaving 6 bases not matched to a gene. The CDR3 totals 14 residues. Whole-study results and caveats: With two AZD1222 doses given, Spike-specific TCR breadth and depth both rose.

Using immunoSEQ multiplex PCR, the repertoire was profiled, and TCRdb retains in-frame clones only, with some absent. The repertoire holds around 180,000 clones, with roughly 94% as singletons. The source material was peripheral blood, sampled 28 days after the second AZD1222 dose. The TCR was taken from an adult who received the AZD1222 COVID-19 vaccine. This rearrangement joins TRBV19 to TRBJ1-2; 7 bases agree with TRBD1. CDR3 sequence reads: CASREGTANYGYTF. In DNA form, the CDR3 reads TGTGCCAGTCGAGAGGGGACAGCTAACTATGGCTACACCTTC.